This TCR beta chain was captured by sequencing in a study of blood T cell repertoires in COVID-19. At the level of the study: Acute and convalescent COVID-19 specimens originated in the United States, Italy and Spain. Sample material is recorded as cDNA or gDNA derived from T cells, B-cell-depleted T cells, or PBMCs.

This clone has more than one count but fewer than ten. CDR1 and CDR2 (germline): LGHNA, YNFKEQ. V lost 0 bases, J lost 2 bases, and 7 bases stayed unmatched. The CDR3 has 17 amino acids. Original data processing: Amplification from reference gene primers served as the basis for estimated nucleated cell counts. This table comes from immunoSEQ multiplex PCR, and its TCRdb copy is limited to in-frame clones, with some not included. That table gives V, J and clone size, and the DNA gave D and trimming. Here the sample spans roughly 88,000 clones, 80% being singletons. The TCR comes from an elderly woman with active or convalescent COVID-19. Sequencing input: peripheral blood. This chain connects TRBV4-2 to TRBJ2-1, with TRBD1 matching over 7 bases. CDR3 residues: CASSQDPTGKAYNEQFF. The CDR3, as DNA: TGTGCCAGCAGCCAAGATCCGACAGGGAAAGCCTACAATGAGCAGTTCTTC.